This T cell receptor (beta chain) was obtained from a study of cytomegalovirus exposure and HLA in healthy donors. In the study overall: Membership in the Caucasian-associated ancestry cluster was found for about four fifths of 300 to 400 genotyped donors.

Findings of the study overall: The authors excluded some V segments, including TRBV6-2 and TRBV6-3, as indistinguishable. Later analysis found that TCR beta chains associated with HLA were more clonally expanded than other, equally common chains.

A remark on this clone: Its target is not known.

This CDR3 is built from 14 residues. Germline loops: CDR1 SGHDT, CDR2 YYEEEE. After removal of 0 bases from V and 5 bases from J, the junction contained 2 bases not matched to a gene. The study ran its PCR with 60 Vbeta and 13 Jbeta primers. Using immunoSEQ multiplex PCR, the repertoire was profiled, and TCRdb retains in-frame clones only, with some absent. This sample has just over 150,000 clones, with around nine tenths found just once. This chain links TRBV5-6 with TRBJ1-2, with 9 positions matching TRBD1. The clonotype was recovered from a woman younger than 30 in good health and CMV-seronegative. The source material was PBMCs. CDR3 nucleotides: TGTGCCAGCAGCTTGGGACAGGGGGTGTATGGCTACACCTTC. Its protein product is CASSLGQGVYGYTF.